Each of the 23 T cell receptor beta chains below was sequenced from the same sample in a study of technical replicates of blood from several donors (dated by TCRdb to 2016 to 2017). Libraries were built with the immunoSEQ multiplex PCR assay. TCRdb took over this immuneACCESS table, retaining in-frame rearrangements with V and J assigned. Such tables are incomplete; in checked studies, under half of the missing clones stem from an unresolved V gene, and the remainder is unexplained. Here the sample has 80,000 or so clones; 95% to 98% occur a single time. Jointly, the top ten make up more than 0.12% of the sample. The specimen sequenced was T cells isolated from PBMCs. The receptors were sampled from a human donor in good health.

The V call is TRBV9, the J call TRBJ2-5, with D possibly matching TRBD1 (6 bases). Germline V CDR1 and CDR2: SGDLS, YYNGEE. CDR3 length: 15 amino acids. Trimming pared 4 bases from V and 2 bases from J, leaving 15 bases between. CDR3 protein: CASSPRGHLQETQYF. The CDR3, as DNA: TGTGCCAGCAGCCCCCGGGGACATTTACAAGAGACCCAGTACTTC.

The chain's CDR3 is CASSLDGYGTEAFF. Here the CDR3 DNA reads TGCGCCAGCAGCTTGGACGGGTATGGCACTGAAGCTTTCTTT. The chain carries TRBV5-1 and TRBJ1-1; D is unclear. With 0 bases removed from V and 4 bases from J, the gap between germline ends came to 10 bases. CDR1 is SGHRS and CDR2 is YFSETQ in the germline V gene. The CDR3 has 14 amino acids.

DNA for the CDR3: TGTGCCAGCAGCGGGAGCGGGACAGATACGCAGTATTTT. Translated, it gives CASSGSGTDTQYF. The chain employs TRBV2 and TRBJ2-3, with a possible D match to TRBD2 (6 bases). This CDR3 region has 13 residues. V lost 6 bases and J lost 3, with 10 bases in between. CDR1 is SNHLY, CDR2 FYNNEI, per germline.

This sequence joins TRBV5-4 and TRBJ1-2, with D possibly being TRBD1 (6 bases). Germline CDR1 SGHNT, CDR2 YYREEE (reference sequence). The CDR3 loop spans 15 amino acids. With 4 bases removed from V and 4 bases from J, the gap between germline ends came to 17 bases. The CDR3 loop is CASSHGQSNSYGYTF. CDR3 bases: TGTGCCAGCAGCCACGGACAGAGCAATTCCTATGGCTACACCTTC.

CDR3 in DNA: TGCGCCAGCAGCTTGGTGGGGGACTTGCCGGGAGGCGCGGACTACGAGCAGTACTTC. It encodes CASSLVGDLPGGADYEQYF. The chain is built from TRBV5-1 and TRBJ2-7, with 7 positions matching TRBD2. The germline V gene encodes CDR1 SGHRS and CDR2 YFSETQ. The CDR3 extends over 19 amino acids. V lost 0 bases and J lost 3; bases outside the gene matches: 18.

The gene calls are TRBV29-1 and TRBJ1-1; TRBD1 matches at 7 bases. After removal of 6 bases from V and 0 bases from J, the junction contained 4 bases not matched to a gene. This CDR3 comprises 13 residues. Germline lookup yields CDR1 SQVTM and CDR2 ANQGSEA. The CDR3 here is CSVVGTVNTEAFF. Here the CDR3 DNA reads TGCAGCGTGGTAGGGACAGTGAACACTGAAGCTTTCTTT. Combining the CDR3 with reference TRBV29-1 and TRBJ1-1 gives the whole variable domain SAVISQKPSRDICQRGTSLTIQCQVDSQVTMMFWYRQQPGQSLTLIATANQGSEATYESGFVIDKFPISRPNLTFSTLTVSNMSPEDSSIYLCSVVGTVNTEAFFGQGTRLTVV.

V usage is TRBV7-8 and J usage is TRBJ1-1, with 9 bases matching TRBD1. Germline assignment: CDR1 SGHVS and CDR2 FQNEAQ. There are 16 residues in the CDR3. The J segment lost 4 bases and the V segment lost 3 bases, leaving 9 bases of the junction unmatched. The CDR3: CASSLGQGITGTEAFF. The CDR3 DNA reads as TGTGCCAGCAGCTTGGGACAGGGAATCACAGGCACTGAAGCTTTCTTT.

V is TRBV5-1 and J is TRBJ1-1; the D gene is possibly TRBD1 (6 bases). The CDR3 is made up of 14 amino acids. The germline V gene has CDR1 SGHRS and CDR2 YFSETQ. V lost 4 bases and J lost 0, with 10 bases in between. CDR3 residues: CASSTRGLNTEAFF. The DNA for the CDR3 is TGCGCCAGCAGCACCAGGGGTCTGAACACTGAAGCTTTCTTT.

The chain employs TRBV29-1 and TRBJ1-1, with D hard to call. Trimming took off 8 bases at V and 4 bases at J, with 14 bases between the two ends. Per the germline V gene, CDR1 is SQVTM and CDR2 is ANQGSEA. CDR3 length equals 12 residues. The CDR3 here is CSFIRGSTEAFF. The CDR3 DNA is TGCAGCTTCATTCGCGGTAGCACTGAAGCTTTCTTT.

The chain couples TRBV12-5 to TRBJ1-1; D is uncertain. CDR3 size: 12 residues. Trimming stripped 6 bases from V and 4 bases from J, with 9 bases between. Germline-derived CDR1 and CDR2 are LGHNT and FRNRAP. CDR3 sequence: CASGVRSTEAFF. Here the CDR3 DNA reads TGTGCTAGTGGAGTGAGGAGCACTGAAGCTTTCTTT.

The rearrangement joins TRBV6-5 to TRBJ2-2; no clear D gene. This CDR3 is 13 amino acids long. V gave up 5 bases and J gave up 0 bases, with 4 bases separating them. Germline CDR1 and CDR2: MNHEY and SVGAGI. The CDR3 bases are TGTGCCAGCAGTACAGCGAACACCGGGGAGCTGTTTTTT. This sequence encodes CASSTANTGELFF.

The rearrangement links TRBV4-1 to TRBJ1-1; 7 bases line up with TRBD1. This CDR3 has 14 residues. Germline V gene data show CDR1 as MGHRA and CDR2 as YSYEKL. The J segment lost 5 bases and the V segment lost 4 bases, leaving 7 bases of the junction unmatched. The CDR3 sequence is CASSLRTGRTEAFF. For the CDR3, the DNA is TGCGCCAGCAGCCTTAGGACAGGTAGAACTGAAGCTTTCTTT.

V is TRBV5-5 and J is TRBJ2-1; D may be TRBD1 (7 bases). The V end was cut by 6 bases, the J end by 6 bases, with 22 bases between. Per the germline V gene, CDR1 is SGHKS and CDR2 is YYEKEE (reference sequence). The CDR3 contains 16 residues. The DNA for the CDR3 is TGTGCCAGCACCCTCGACAGGGCCCAGGGGGGCAATGAGCAGTTCTTC. Its protein product is CASTLDRAQGGNEQFF.

This clone was picked up one time. V and J are TRBV6-1 and TRBJ2-2, with D perhaps TRBD1 (6 bases). Between the trimmed V and J ends, which lost 6 bases and 2 bases, there was a span of 13 bases. The CDR3 extends over 15 amino acids. CDR1 is MNHNS and CDR2 is SASEGT in the germline V gene. The CDR3 DNA reads as TGTGCCAGCAGACGCAGGGGATCTAACACCGGGGAGCTGTTTTTT. As protein: CASRRRGSNTGELFF.

V usage is TRBV28 and J usage is TRBJ2-7; TRBD1 matches at 10 bases. The CDR3 covers 15 residues. The germline CDR1 and CDR2 sequences are MDHEN and SYDVKM. V lost 4 bases to trimming and J lost 5 bases; unmatched junction nucleotides: 8. The CDR3, as DNA: TGTGCCAGCAGTTCCGCGGGACAGGGGAGTCACGAGCAGTACTTC. Protein product: CASSSAGQGSHEQYF.

J is TRBJ2-5 and V is TRBV21-1; the tabulated D call, TRBD2, remains unverified against the DNA. TRBV21-1 corresponds to a pseudogene. The CDR3 sequence is 13 residues long. As DNA, the CDR3 is TGTGCCAGCGTTCAGCGGGGGGAGGAGACCCAGTACTTC. Protein: CASVQRGEETQYF.

The chain links TRBV14 to TRBJ2-1; 8 bases fit TRBD2. The germline V gene encodes CDR1 SGHDN and CDR2 FVKESK. The CDR3 sequence is 17 residues long. V was clipped by 2 bases and J by 1 base; unmatched bases: 7. CDR3 in DNA: TGTGCCAGCAGCCAATTCCCTGCGGGAGGTTCCTACAATGAGCAGTTCTTC. This codes for CASSQFPAGGSYNEQFF.

V usage is TRBV5-1 and J usage is TRBJ1-2; D call uncertain. CDR1 is SGHRS, CDR2 YFSETQ, per germline. This CDR3 comprises 13 residues. V lost 1 base to trimming and J lost 2 bases, with 6 bases between them. The CDR3 region has the DNA TGCGCCAGCAGCTTGAGGGAGAACTATGGCTACACCTTC. Protein sequence: CASSLRENYGYTF. The variable domain in full, with the rest retrieved from reference TRBV5-1 and TRBJ1-2, is KAGVTQTPRYLIKTRGQQVTLSCSPISGHRSVSWYQQTPGQGLQFLFEYFSETQRNKGNFPGRFSGRQFSNSRSEMNVSTLELGDSALYLCASSLRENYGYTFGSGTRLTVV.

The J gene is TRBJ2-1, the V gene TRBV11-3, with 11 bases lining up with TRBD2. This CDR3 has 16 residues. CDR1 and CDR2 (germline): SGHNT, YENEEA. The ends lost 5 bases at V and 7 bases at J; junction bases unmatched: 10. For the CDR3, the DNA is TGTGCCAGCAGCCCCGGGACTAGCGGTTTTCCGAATGAGCAGTTCTTC. As protein: CASSPGTSGFPNEQFF.

V usage is TRBV7-8 and J usage is TRBJ1-5; unclear D gene. Germline V gives CDR1 SGHVS, CDR2 FQNEAQ. V dropped 4 bases and J dropped 6 bases, with 10 bases sitting between them. The CDR3 is made up of 13 amino acids. The CDR3 protein is CASSSSGFQPQHF. The DNA for the CDR3 is TGTGCCAGCAGCTCCTCGGGGTTTCAGCCCCAGCATTTT.

This chain uses TRBV14 with TRBJ1-1; D gene ambiguous. The CDR3 spans 14 residues. The V end lost 3 bases, the J end lost 5 bases, and 13 bases lay between the germline ends. Germline V gene sequence: CDR1 SGHDN, CDR2 FVKESK. The CDR3 coding sequence is TGTGCCAGCAGCCAGGCAAGCGTATGGACTGAAGCTTTCTTT. Translated: CASSQASVWTEAFF.

This chain connects TRBV6-5 to TRBJ1-1, with D hard to call. From germline, CDR1 is MNHEY and CDR2 SVGAGI. The germline V and J ends were trimmed by 5 bases and 4 bases, with 17 bases remaining between them. The CDR3 covers 15 residues. Here the CDR3 DNA reads TGTGCCAGCAGTCGACTGGCCTTGACGGCCACTGAAGCTTTCTTT. Amino acid sequence: CASSRLALTATEAFF.

The CDR3 sequence: CASSQDSSRGAYNEQFF. CDR3 bases: TGCGCCAGCAGCCAAGATTCGTCTAGGGGCGCCTACAATGAGCAGTTCTTC. The rearrangement uses TRBV4-1 and TRBJ2-1; TRBD1 might be the D (5 bases). The CDR3 is made up of 17 amino acids. V gave up 0 bases and J gave up 2 bases, with 14 bases separating them. Germline values: CDR1 MGHRA, CDR2 YSYEKL.